These 9 T cell receptor beta chains originate from one sample sequenced in a study of regulatory T cells in long-lasting Graves disease. Indicated time point: newly diagnosed GD, antithyroid drugs for less than 3 months. Scientists built the TCR library using RNA that was extracted from PBMCs. Construction of the TCR beta libraries employed iRepertoire HTBI primers in conjunction with Arm-PCR of CDR3 regions. TCRdb re-called the multiplex PCR reads through MiXCR, storing one row per CDR3 protein. The sample includes around 480,000 distinct CDR3 sequences, approximately 16% of them seen just once. The same data also went into a second study, on T cells in Graves' hyperthyroidism and ophthalmopathy.

The sample consisted of peripheral blood mononuclear cells (PBMCs), taken at new diagnosis, from a patient treated with antithyroid drugs. These receptors all come from a woman aged 40 to 65 with Graves disease.

This clonotype was found many times. J is TRBJ1-2 and V is TRBV3-1; D may be TRBD1 (5 bases). The CDR3 is 15 amino acids. Looked up from germline, CDR1 is LGHDT and CDR2 is YNNKEL (reference sequence). Trimming left V 4 bases short and J 7 bases short, with 19 bases between. The CDR3 coding sequence is TGTGCCAGCAGCCTGGGGGTCCAGTTCACCTCTGGCTACACCTTC. Residues: CASSLGVQFTSGYTF.

This clonotype was recorded at least ten times. The V call is TRBV6-1, the J call TRBJ2-5, with D possibly matching TRBD1 (6 bases). Trimming took 6 bases from V and 4 from J, leaving 21 bases between them. Germline CDR1 is MNHNS and CDR2 is SASEGT. The CDR3 runs to 16 residues. The chain's CDR3 is CASSWIRTDNGETQYF. Here the CDR3 DNA reads TGTGCCAGCAGCTGGATTCGGACAGACAACGGAGAGACCCAGTACTTC.

The genes are TRBV28 and TRBJ1-1; 9 nucleotides agree with TRBD1. With 2 bases clipped from V and 7 bases from J, the junction kept 8 bases outside the gene matches. The CDR3 length is 15 residues. CDR1 and CDR2 from the germline V gene are MDHEN and SYDVKM. The DNA of the CDR3 is TGTGCCAGCAGTTTAGGGGACAGGGTGATAGGTGAAGCTTTCTTT. Its translation: CASSLGDRVIGEAFF. The full variable domain, completed using reference TRBV28 and TRBJ1-1, is DVKVTQSSRYLVKRTGEKVFLECVQDMDHENMFWYRQDPGLGLRLIYFSYDVKMKEKGDIPEGYSVSREKKERFSLILESASTNQTSMYLCASSLGDRVIGEAFFGQGTRLTVV.

Only a few counts were recorded for this clonotype. V and J are TRBV4-1 and TRBJ1-1, with D tentatively TRBD1 (6 bases). Between the trimmed V and J ends, which lost 1 base and 3 bases, there was a span of 15 bases. CDR1 and CDR2 (germline): MGHRA, YSYEKL. CDR3 size: 16 residues. DNA of the CDR3: TGCGCCAGCAGCCAAGTTATTTCAGGGGCGGACACTGAAGCTTTCTTT. Translating it yields CASSQVISGADTEAFF.

In its sample, this clonotype was seen many times. The rearrangement links TRBV2 to TRBJ1-5; D remains ambiguous. CDR3 length equals 13 residues. CDR1 is SNHLY and CDR2 is FYNNEI in the germline V gene. V was shortened by 6 bases and J by 3 bases, with 9 bases between the two germline ends. CDR3 sequence: CASRLGPNQPQHF. CDR3 in DNA: TGTGCCAGCAGGTTAGGGCCCAATCAGCCCCAGCATTTT.

This clonotype was counted at least ten times. This sequence joins TRBV11-2 and TRBJ2-2; possibly TRBD2 for D (5 bases). Germline-derived CDR1 and CDR2 are SGHAT and FQNNGV. The V and J ends lost 2 bases and 6 bases respectively, with 13 bases between them. This CDR3 has 15 amino acids. The CDR3 DNA follows: TGTGCCAGCAGCTTACGTCCGGGGTCTTCCGGGGAGCTGTTTTTT. As protein: CASSLRPGSSGELFF.

CDR3 nucleotides: TGCGCCAGCAGCTTGTCTCCTCTAGCGGGAGGGGCCAATACGCAGTATTTT. This codes for CASSLSPLAGGANTQYF. The rearrangement uses TRBV5-1 and TRBJ2-3; 12 positions agree with TRBD2. V dropped 1 base and J dropped 7; count of bases not matched to a gene: 10. The germline V gene encodes CDR1 SGHRS and CDR2 YFSETQ. The CDR3 is made up of 17 amino acids. Full variable domain (missing parts from reference TRBV5-1 and TRBJ2-3): KAGVTQTPRYLIKTRGQQVTLSCSPISGHRSVSWYQQTPGQGLQFLFEYFSETQRNKGNFPGRFSGRQFSNSRSEMNVSTLELGDSALYLCASSLSPLAGGANTQYFGPGTRLTVL.

This clonotype was counted ten times or more. The chain carries TRBV3-1 and TRBJ2-1; D is possibly TRBD2 (6 bases). V was trimmed by 4 bases and J by 1 base, leaving 14 bases between them. Germline V gives CDR1 LGHDT, CDR2 YNNKEL (reference sequence). The CDR3 has 16 amino acids. CDR3 region: CASSLIPRGSYNEQFF. The CDR3 nucleotides read TGTGCCAGCAGCCTTATCCCTCGGGGGTCCTACAATGAGCAGTTCTTC.

This clonotype has ten or more counts. The chain recombines TRBV12-3 or TRBV12-4 with TRBJ1-1, with D tentatively TRBD1 (5 bases). CDR3 length equals 13 residues. The V and J ends lost 5 bases and 2 bases respectively, with 9 bases between them. The CDR3 spells CASSQWGNTEAFF. As DNA, the CDR3 is TGTGCCAGCAGTCAGTGGGGCAACACTGAAGCTTTCTTT.